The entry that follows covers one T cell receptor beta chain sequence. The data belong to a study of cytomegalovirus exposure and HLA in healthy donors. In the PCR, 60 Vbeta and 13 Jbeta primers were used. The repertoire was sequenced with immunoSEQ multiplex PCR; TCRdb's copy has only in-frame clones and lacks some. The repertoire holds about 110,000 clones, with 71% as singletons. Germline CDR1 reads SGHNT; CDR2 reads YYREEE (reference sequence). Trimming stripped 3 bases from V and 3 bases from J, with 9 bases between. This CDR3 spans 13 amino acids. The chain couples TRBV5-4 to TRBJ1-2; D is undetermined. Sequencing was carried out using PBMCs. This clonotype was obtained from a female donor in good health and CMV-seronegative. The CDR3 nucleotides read TGTGCCAGCAGCTCTACTGGTGACTATGGCTACACCTTC. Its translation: CASSSTGDYGYTF.